A selection of T cell receptor beta chains follows, all from one sample in a study of post-analysis software for immune sequencing data. TCRdb recomputed calls from the PCR reads with MiXCR, one row per CDR3 protein. Here the sample spans roughly 400,000 distinct CDR3 sequences, more than 30% being singletons. Specimen: blood. Receptors originate from a girl aged 2 to 9 with multiple sclerosis. The CDR3 runs from the conserved cysteine through the conserved F or W. Fields, in order: clone size, J gene, D gene, V gene, CDR3 protein, CDR3 DNA. The D gene is left open where the match is weak. Size is omitted from some rows. Given values are once, few, many or a class for expanded clones.

abundance: few; j_gene: TRBJ2-1; d_gene: TRBD1; v_gene: TRBV29-1; CDR3aa: CSVPRQRDRGPYEQFF; CDR3nt: TGCAGCGTCCCGAGACAACGGGACAGGGGGCCGTATGAGCAGTTCTTC
abundance: few; j_gene: TRBJ1-6; d_gene: .; v_gene: TRBV20-1; CDR3aa: CSASVQGGMNSPLHF; CDR3nt: TGCAGTGCTAGTGTACAGGGAGGTATGAATTCACCCCTCCACTTT
abundance: .; j_gene: TRBJ2-5; d_gene: .; v_gene: TRBV6-5; CDR3aa: CASSYRDGQGTQYF; CDR3nt: TGTGCCAGCAGTTACCGGGACGGTCAAGGGACCCAGTACTTC
abundance: .; j_gene: TRBJ2-1; d_gene: .; v_gene: TRBV25-1; CDR3aa: CASGSTVQETQFF; CDR3nt: TGTGCCAGCGGTTCGACAGTCCAAGAGACCCAGTTCTTC
abundance: few; j_gene: TRBJ2-7; d_gene: .; v_gene: TRBV29-1; CDR3aa: CSVVVADLSYEQYF; CDR3nt: TGCAGCGTTGTGGTAGCGGACCTCTCCTACGAGCAGTACTTC
abundance: .; j_gene: TRBJ2-5; d_gene: .; v_gene: TRBV20-1; CDR3aa: CSASPSGGYQETQYF; CDR3nt: TGCAGTGCTAGTCCTTCAGGGGGGTACCAAGAGACCCAGTACTTC
abundance: few; j_gene: TRBJ2-3; d_gene: TRBD1; v_gene: TRBV7-6; CDR3aa: CASSLADREEDTQYF; CDR3nt: TGTGCCAGCAGCTTAGCAGACAGGGAAGAAGATACGCAGTATTTT
abundance: .; j_gene: TRBJ2-1; d_gene: .; v_gene: TRBV6-5; CDR3aa: CASSYSISSSYNEQFF; CDR3nt: TGTGCCAGCAGTTACTCGATATCGAGCTCCTACAATGAGCAGTTCTTC
abundance: .; j_gene: TRBJ2-7; d_gene: .; v_gene: TRBV7-9; CDR3aa: CASSSRTWGETYEQYF; CDR3nt: TGTGCCAGCAGCAGCCGAACTTGGGGGGAGACCTACGAGCAGTACTTC
abundance: .; j_gene: TRBJ1-2; d_gene: TRBD1; v_gene: TRBV7-9; CDR3aa: CASSLVGQGDYGYTF; CDR3nt: TGTGCCAGCAGCTTAGTGGGACAGGGTGACTATGGCTACACCTTC
abundance: .; j_gene: TRBJ1-2; d_gene: .; v_gene: TRBV29-1; CDR3aa: CSCRDGEPNYGYTF; CDR3nt: TGCAGCTGCCGAGACGGCGAGCCAAACTATGGCTACACCTTC
abundance: few; j_gene: TRBJ1-5; d_gene: TRBD1; v_gene: TRBV12-3/TRBV12-4; CDR3aa: CASSVSGGQGWQPQHF; CDR3nt: TGTGCCAGCAGTGTCAGCGGGGGACAGGGTTGGCAGCCCCAGCATTTT
abundance: .; j_gene: TRBJ1-2; d_gene: .; v_gene: TRBV5-6; CDR3aa: CASGAATLYGYTF; CDR3nt: TGTGCCAGCGGGGCTGCGACCCTCTATGGCTACACCTTC
abundance: .; j_gene: TRBJ1-1; d_gene: .; v_gene: TRBV5-5; CDR3aa: CASTMIGSNTEAFF; CDR3nt: TGTGCCAGCACCATGATCGGTTCGAACACTGAAGCTTTCTTT
abundance: .; j_gene: TRBJ1-1; d_gene: .; v_gene: TRBV20-1; CDR3aa: CSVRDRTDHEAFF; CDR3nt: TGCAGTGTTAGGGACCGGACGGATCATGAAGCTTTCTTT
abundance: once; j_gene: TRBJ1-1; d_gene: .; v_gene: TRBV28; CDR3aa: CASSPRNKNTEAFF; CDR3nt: TGTGCCAGCAGCCCACGGAACAAGAACACTGAAGCTTTCTTT
abundance: once; j_gene: TRBJ2-1; d_gene: TRBD2; v_gene: TRBV12-3/TRBV12-4; CDR3aa: CASSPPGLALHEQFF; CDR3nt: TGTGCCAGCAGCCCCCCGGGACTAGCTCTCCATGAGCAGTTCTTC